These T cell receptor beta chains were read from a single sample in a study of blood T cell repertoires in COVID-19. Data came from immunoSEQ multiplex PCR; TCRdb stores just in-frame clones and leaves some out. The top ten hold 2.5% to 3.5% of the sample, which has around 21,000 clones, around 82% seen once. The specimen was peripheral blood. These receptors came from a man in his forties or fifties with acute or convalescent COVID-19. CDR3s include the opening cysteine and the closing phenylalanine or tryptophan. Fields, in order: CDR3 length, V gene, clone size, D gene, J gene, CDR3 protein, CDR3 DNA. The D gene is left open where the match is weak. Clone size, where shown, is once, few, many, or a class for clones that have expanded.

len: 13; v_gene: TRBV29-1; abundance: .; d_gene: .; j_gene: TRBJ1-1; CDR3aa: CSVEDDSRIRAFF; CDR3nt: TGCAGCGTTGAAGATGATTCCAGAATTCGAGCTTTCTTT
len: 11; v_gene: TRBV19; abundance: .; d_gene: .; j_gene: TRBJ2-3; CDR3aa: CASSNYGTQYF; CDR3nt: TGTGCCAGTAGTAACTATGGTACGCAGTATTTT
len: 15; v_gene: TRBV6-5; abundance: .; d_gene: TRBD1; j_gene: TRBJ1-4; CDR3aa: CASSYKTGGDEKLFF; CDR3nt: TGTGCCAGCAGTTACAAGACAGGGGGAGATGAAAAACTGTTTTTT
len: 15; v_gene: TRBV5-4; abundance: medium-sized; d_gene: TRBD1; j_gene: TRBJ2-3; CDR3aa: CASSEDRGKTDTQYF; CDR3nt: TGTGCCAGCAGCGAGGACAGGGGGAAGACAGATACGCAGTATTTT
len: 11; v_gene: TRBV20-1; abundance: .; d_gene: .; j_gene: TRBJ1-4; CDR3aa: CSARGSEKLFF; CDR3nt: TGCAGTGCTAGAGGGAGTGAAAAACTGTTTTTT
len: 12; v_gene: TRBV30; abundance: once; d_gene: .; j_gene: TRBJ2-7; CDR3aa: CAWSGGDHEQYF; CDR3nt: TGTGCCTGGAGTGGGGGGGACCACGAGCAGTACTTC
len: 12; v_gene: TRBV7-9; abundance: .; d_gene: .; j_gene: TRBJ2-5; CDR3aa: CASSSLVETQYF; CDR3nt: TGTGCCAGCAGTTCCCTAGTAGAGACCCAGTACTTC
len: 14; v_gene: TRBV30; abundance: .; d_gene: .; j_gene: TRBJ2-7; CDR3aa: CAWSVGRRPAVQYF; CDR3nt: TGTGCCTGGAGTGTGGGGAGGCGGCCCGCGGTGCAGTACTTC
len: 15; v_gene: TRBV7-3; abundance: .; d_gene: TRBD2; j_gene: TRBJ2-3; CDR3aa: CASSFSGGSTDTQYF; CDR3nt: TGTGCCAGCAGCTTTAGCGGGGGTAGCACAGATACGCAGTATTTT
len: 13; v_gene: TRBV6-5; abundance: .; d_gene: TRBD2; j_gene: TRBJ2-1; CDR3aa: CASQGTSVGEQFF; CDR3nt: TGTGCCAGCCAGGGGACTAGCGTCGGGGAGCAGTTCTTC
len: 14; v_gene: TRBV5-4; abundance: .; d_gene: .; j_gene: TRBJ2-3; CDR3aa: CASMVAKSTDTQYF; CDR3nt: TGTGCCAGCATGGTAGCGAAAAGCACAGATACGCAGTATTTT
len: 15; v_gene: TRBV18; abundance: .; d_gene: TRBD1; j_gene: TRBJ1-2; CDR3aa: CASSPGTVTNYGYTF; CDR3nt: TGTGCCAGCTCACCCGGGACAGTCACGAACTATGGCTACACCTTC
len: 12; v_gene: TRBV12-3/TRBV12-4; abundance: .; d_gene: .; j_gene: TRBJ2-5; CDR3aa: CASSPRGETQYF; CDR3nt: TGTGCCAGCAGCCCCAGGGGAGAGACCCAGTACTTC
len: 17; v_gene: TRBV9; abundance: few; d_gene: TRBD2; j_gene: TRBJ2-3; CDR3aa: CASSVTPSGRRADTQYF; CDR3nt: TGTGCCAGCAGCGTAACCCCTAGCGGGAGACGCGCAGATACGCAGTATTTT
len: 15; v_gene: TRBV30; abundance: .; d_gene: TRBD1; j_gene: TRBJ2-3; CDR3aa: CAWRTPGQGSDTQYF; CDR3nt: TGTGCCTGGAGGACACCGGGACAGGGGTCAGATACGCAGTATTTT
len: 15; v_gene: TRBV7-9; abundance: .; d_gene: .; j_gene: TRBJ2-7; CDR3aa: CASSSDISGPYEQYF; CDR3nt: TGTGCCAGCAGCTCGGACATTTCAGGACCCTACGAGCAGTACTTC
len: 15; v_gene: TRBV11-3; abundance: once; d_gene: .; j_gene: TRBJ1-2; CDR3aa: CASSLGTQSLYGYTF; CDR3nt: TGTGCCAGCAGCTTAGGGACACAGTCCCTCTATGGCTACACCTTC
len: 14; v_gene: TRBV18; abundance: .; d_gene: TRBD1; j_gene: TRBJ2-5; CDR3aa: CASSPRQGAETQYF; CDR3nt: TGTGCCAGCTCACCTCGCCAGGGGGCGGAGACCCAGTACTTC
len: 14; v_gene: TRBV9; abundance: .; d_gene: .; j_gene: TRBJ1-3; CDR3aa: CASSPGHLVGTIYF; CDR3nt: TGTGCCAGCAGCCCGGGACATCTGGTCGGCACCATATATTTT
len: 14; v_gene: TRBV6-6; abundance: .; d_gene: .; j_gene: TRBJ2-7; CDR3aa: CASSYSGDTYEQYF; CDR3nt: TGTGCCAGCAGTTACTCAGGGGACACCTACGAGCAGTACTTC
len: 16; v_gene: TRBV4-2; abundance: .; d_gene: TRBD1; j_gene: TRBJ1-2; CDR3aa: CASSQVGEQGRQGYTF; CDR3nt: TGTGCCAGCAGCCAAGTGGGTGAACAGGGGAGGCAAGGCTACACCTTC
len: 17; v_gene: TRBV30; abundance: .; d_gene: TRBD2; j_gene: TRBJ2-7; CDR3aa: CAWSGGLAGLSSYEQYF; CDR3nt: TGTGCCTGGAGTGGCGGACTAGCGGGATTAAGCTCCTACGAGCAGTACTTC
len: 15; v_gene: TRBV30; abundance: .; d_gene: TRBD1; j_gene: TRBJ2-7; CDR3aa: CAWRQGQGFTYEQYF; CDR3nt: TGTGCCTGGAGGCAGGGACAGGGTTTCACCTACGAGCAGTACTTC
len: 12; v_gene: TRBV30; abundance: .; d_gene: .; j_gene: TRBJ2-7; CDR3aa: CAWNQEDYEQYF; CDR3nt: TGTGCCTGGAATCAGGAGGATTACGAGCAGTACTTC
len: 14; v_gene: TRBV7-9; abundance: .; d_gene: .; j_gene: TRBJ1-4; CDR3aa: CASSLDRLNEKLFF; CDR3nt: TGTGCCAGCAGCTTGGACAGACTTAATGAAAAACTGTTTTTT
len: 14; v_gene: TRBV5-8; abundance: .; d_gene: TRBD1; j_gene: TRBJ2-5; CDR3aa: CASSAGQGQETQYF; CDR3nt: TGTGCCAGCAGCGCGGGACAGGGTCAAGAGACCCAGTACTTC
len: 13; v_gene: TRBV12-3/TRBV12-4; abundance: .; d_gene: .; j_gene: TRBJ1-1; CDR3aa: CASSQGMNTEAFF; CDR3nt: TGTGCCAGCAGCCAGGGGATGAACACTGAAGCTTTCTTT
len: 13; v_gene: TRBV7-2; abundance: .; d_gene: TRBD1; j_gene: TRBJ2-5; CDR3aa: CASSFDRGETQYF; CDR3nt: TGTGCCAGCAGCTTTGACAGGGGGGAGACCCAGTACTTC
len: 15; v_gene: TRBV7-3; abundance: .; d_gene: TRBD1; j_gene: TRBJ2-1; CDR3aa: CASSWGQGEYNEQFF; CDR3nt: TGTGCCAGCAGCTGGGGACAGGGAGAGTACAATGAGCAGTTCTTC
len: 14; v_gene: TRBV10-3; abundance: .; d_gene: TRBD2; j_gene: TRBJ2-7; CDR3aa: CAISGGESSYEQYF; CDR3nt: TGTGCCATCAGCGGGGGGGAGAGCTCCTACGAGCAGTACTTC
len: 14; v_gene: TRBV30; abundance: .; d_gene: TRBD2; j_gene: TRBJ2-2; CDR3aa: CAWKAGAFGGELFF; CDR3nt: TGTGCCTGGAAAGCGGGAGCGTTCGGCGGGGAGCTGTTTTTT
len: 15; v_gene: TRBV5-1; abundance: .; d_gene: .; j_gene: TRBJ1-4; CDR3aa: CASGTGPSTNEKLFF; CDR3nt: TGCGCCAGCGGTACAGGGCCTTCAACTAATGAAAAACTGTTTTTT
len: 15; v_gene: TRBV5-6; abundance: .; d_gene: TRBD1; j_gene: TRBJ1-1; CDR3aa: CASSTLQGAYTEAFF; CDR3nt: TGTGCCAGCAGCACCTTACAGGGGGCCTACACTGAAGCTTTCTTT
len: 14; v_gene: TRBV4-1; abundance: .; d_gene: .; j_gene: TRBJ1-1; CDR3aa: CASSQGSRRTEAFF; CDR3nt: TGCGCCAGCAGCCAGGGCAGCCGGAGGACTGAAGCTTTCTTT
len: 16; v_gene: TRBV9; abundance: .; d_gene: .; j_gene: TRBJ1-1; CDR3aa: CASSAPFASLNTEAFF; CDR3nt: TGTGCCAGCAGCGCCCCGTTCGCTTCTCTAAACACTGAAGCTTTCTTT
len: 13; v_gene: TRBV7-2; abundance: .; d_gene: .; j_gene: TRBJ1-1; CDR3aa: CASRSGVNTEAFF; CDR3nt: TGTGCCAGCAGATCCGGGGTAAACACTGAAGCTTTCTTT
len: 15; v_gene: TRBV3-1/TRBV3-2; abundance: .; d_gene: TRBD1; j_gene: TRBJ2-7; CDR3aa: CASSPWTGDSYEQYF; CDR3nt: TGTGCCAGCAGCCCCTGGACAGGGGACTCCTACGAGCAGTACTTC
len: 15; v_gene: TRBV5-6; abundance: .; d_gene: .; j_gene: TRBJ2-7; CDR3aa: CASTLRTIQGSEQYF; CDR3nt: TGTGCCAGCACGCTCCGCACCATACAGGGAAGCGAGCAGTACTTC
len: 16; v_gene: TRBV5-1; abundance: .; d_gene: TRBD2; j_gene: TRBJ2-3; CDR3aa: CASTQEASGYTDTQYF; CDR3nt: TGCGCCAGCACGCAGGAGGCTAGCGGGTACACAGATACGCAGTATTTT
len: 17; v_gene: TRBV6-1; abundance: .; d_gene: TRBD1; j_gene: TRBJ1-1; CDR3aa: CASSGPGQGLLNTEAFF; CDR3nt: TGTGCCAGCAGTGGACCGGGACAGGGGCTCTTGAACACTGAAGCTTTCTTT
len: 13; v_gene: TRBV25-1; abundance: once; d_gene: .; j_gene: TRBJ1-2; CDR3aa: CASSDAGTDGYTF; CDR3nt: TGTGCCAGCAGTGATGCGGGGACCGATGGCTACACCTTC
len: 14; v_gene: TRBV19; abundance: few; d_gene: .; j_gene: TRBJ2-7; CDR3aa: CASSITQGPYEQYF; CDR3nt: TGTGCCAGTAGTATAACGCAGGGCCCCTACGAGCAGTACTTC
len: 14; v_gene: TRBV6-5; abundance: .; d_gene: TRBD2; j_gene: TRBJ2-1; CDR3aa: CASGETSGYNEQFF; CDR3nt: TGTGCCAGCGGAGAGACTAGCGGATACAATGAGCAGTTCTTC
len: 16; v_gene: TRBV3-1/TRBV3-2; abundance: .; d_gene: TRBD2; j_gene: TRBJ2-3; CDR3aa: CASSPHWRGSTDTQYF; CDR3nt: TGTGCCAGCAGCCCCCATTGGCGGGGGAGCACAGATACGCAGTATTTT
len: 14; v_gene: TRBV20-1; abundance: few; d_gene: .; j_gene: TRBJ2-7; CDR3aa: CSASRGRISYEQYF; CDR3nt: TGCAGTGCTAGTAGAGGCCGAATCTCCTACGAGCAGTACTTC
len: 16; v_gene: TRBV5-1; abundance: .; d_gene: .; j_gene: TRBJ1-6; CDR3aa: CASSVSGTPYNSPLHF; CDR3nt: TGCGCCAGCAGCGTATCCGGGACACCCTATAATTCACCCCTCCACTTT
len: 13; v_gene: TRBV30; abundance: .; d_gene: .; j_gene: TRBJ2-7; CDR3aa: CAWRGLTFFEQYF; CDR3nt: TGTGCCTGGCGGGGACTCACTTTCTTTGAGCAGTACTTC
len: 14; v_gene: TRBV19; abundance: .; d_gene: .; j_gene: TRBJ2-3; CDR3aa: CASSINRNTDTQYF; CDR3nt: TGTGCCAGTAGTATAAACAGGAACACAGATACGCAGTATTTT
len: 16; v_gene: TRBV2; abundance: medium-sized; d_gene: TRBD1; j_gene: TRBJ1-3; CDR3aa: CASSALGQGSGNTIYF; CDR3nt: TGTGCCAGCAGCGCCCTGGGACAGGGGTCTGGAAACACCATATATTTT
len: 15; v_gene: TRBV3-1/TRBV3-2; abundance: .; d_gene: TRBD1; j_gene: TRBJ1-2; CDR3aa: CASSQVGQGFYGYTF; CDR3nt: TGTGCCAGCAGCCAAGTGGGACAGGGCTTCTATGGCTACACCTTC
len: 17; v_gene: TRBV3-1/TRBV3-2; abundance: .; d_gene: .; j_gene: TRBJ2-1; CDR3aa: CASSQVLLLDSNNEQFF; CDR3nt: TGTGCCAGCAGCCAAGTTTTGCTACTAGATTCTAACAATGAGCAGTTCTTC
len: 13; v_gene: TRBV12-3/TRBV12-4; abundance: few; d_gene: .; j_gene: TRBJ1-4; CDR3aa: CASASGFREKLFF; CDR3nt: TGTGCCAGCGCATCAGGGTTCAGGGAAAAACTGTTTTTT
len: 15; v_gene: TRBV9; abundance: .; d_gene: .; j_gene: TRBJ2-1; CDR3aa: CASSQGSSSYNEQFF; CDR3nt: TGTGCCAGCAGCCAGGGTTCGAGCTCCTACAATGAGCAGTTCTTC
len: 17; v_gene: TRBV6-9; abundance: .; d_gene: TRBD1; j_gene: TRBJ1-2; CDR3aa: CASSPGQGAYAVRGYTF; CDR3nt: TGTGCCAGCAGTCCGGGACAGGGGGCATATGCCGTTCGCGGCTACACCTTC
len: 16; v_gene: TRBV1; abundance: .; d_gene: .; j_gene: TRBJ2-2; CDR3aa: CTSSQDWQVNTGELFF; CDR3nt: TGCACCAGCAGCCAAGATTGGCAGGTTAACACCGGGGAGCTGTTTTTT
len: 19; v_gene: TRBV5-5; abundance: .; d_gene: .; j_gene: TRBJ2-2; CDR3aa: CASSFSSGSPRTNTGELFF; CDR3nt: TGTGCCAGCAGCTTTAGTTCGGGGAGCCCCCGAACTAACACCGGGGAGCTGTTTTTT
len: 15; v_gene: TRBV19; abundance: .; d_gene: .; j_gene: TRBJ1-5; CDR3aa: CASVGWAYSNQPQHF; CDR3nt: TGTGCCAGTGTAGGATGGGCCTATAGCAATCAGCCCCAGCATTTT
len: 17; v_gene: TRBV9; abundance: .; d_gene: .; j_gene: TRBJ2-4; CDR3aa: CASSVDPGQGAKNIQYF; CDR3nt: TGTGCCAGCAGCGTAGACCCAGGGCAGGGTGCCAAAAACATTCAGTACTTC
len: 14; v_gene: TRBV5-5; abundance: .; d_gene: .; j_gene: TRBJ2-1; CDR3aa: CASSLHPPTSEQFF; CDR3nt: TGTGCCAGCAGCCTCCACCCCCCCACGAGTGAGCAGTTCTTC